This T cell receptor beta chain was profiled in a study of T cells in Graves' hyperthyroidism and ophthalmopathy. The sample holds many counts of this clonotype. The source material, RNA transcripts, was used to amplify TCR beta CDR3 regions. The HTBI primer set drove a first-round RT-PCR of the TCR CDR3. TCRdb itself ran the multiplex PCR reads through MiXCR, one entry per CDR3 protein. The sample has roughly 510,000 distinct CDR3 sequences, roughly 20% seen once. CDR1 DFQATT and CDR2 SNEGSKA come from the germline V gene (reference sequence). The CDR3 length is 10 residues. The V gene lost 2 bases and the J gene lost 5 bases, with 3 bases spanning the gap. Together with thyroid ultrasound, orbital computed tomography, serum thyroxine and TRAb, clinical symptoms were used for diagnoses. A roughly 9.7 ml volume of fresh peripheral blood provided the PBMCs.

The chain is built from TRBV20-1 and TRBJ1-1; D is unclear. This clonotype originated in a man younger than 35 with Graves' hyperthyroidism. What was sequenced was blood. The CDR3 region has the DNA TGCAGTGCTAGAAATACTGAAGCTTTCTTT. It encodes CSARNTEAFF.